The clone carrying this TCR beta chain is a singleton in its sample. This table comes from immunoSEQ multiplex PCR, and its TCRdb copy is limited to in-frame clones, with some not included. The sample lists 100,000 to 150,000 clones, around 87% occurring once. The sample is drawn from a study of T cell responses to AZD1222 COVID-19 vaccine. CDR1 GTSNPN and CDR2 SVGIG come from the germline V gene (reference sequence). CDR3 length: 14 residues. Trimming removed 3 bases at V and 7 bases at J, with 18 bases between. The chain has TRBV30 and TRBJ2-5; D is unclear. This receptor was taken from an adult in good health. Source: peripheral blood, taken on day 0 of AZD1222 vaccination. Here the CDR3 DNA reads TGTGCCTGGAGGCGAGCAACCCGCGGCGGGACCCAGTACTTC. It yields the protein CAWRRATRGGTQYF. Looking up the rest from reference TRBV30 and TRBJ2-5 gives the full variable domain: SQTIHQWPATLVQPVGSPLSLECTVEGTSNPNLYWYRQAAGRGLQLLFYSVGIGQISSEVPQNLSASRPQDRQFILSSKKLLLSDSGFYLCAWRRATRGGTQYFGPGTRLLVL.